What follows describes a single T cell receptor (beta chain). This entry comes from a study of response to subunit inactivated influenza vaccine. TCRdb re-called the RT-PCR reads with MiXCR, one entry per CDR3 protein. There are some 570,000 distinct CDR3 sequences in the sample; around 10% occur only once, and about 10% lies in the top ten. Germline CDR1 SGHDT, CDR2 YYEEEE. V lost 0 bases to trimming and J lost 6 bases; unmatched junction nucleotides: 0. The CDR3 is made up of 12 amino acids. This sample was also put to use in a study of T cells expressing NK-cell markers. That publication notes: A 5'RACE template switching approach incorporating UMIs was used to make TCR beta cDNA. NKG2C+ dominant clonotypes from several donors made up roughly 1.0-7.0% of CD8+ T cells.

V is TRBV5-6 and J is TRBJ2-7; TRBD2 matches at 7 bases. The sequence was obtained from a man in his fifties or sixties who received an inactivated influenza vaccine. Sample: PBMCs from blood, taken on the day of vaccination. CDR3 nucleotides: TGTGCCAGCAGCTTGGGGGAGGGCGAGCAGTACTTC. Amino acid sequence: CASSLGEGEQYF.